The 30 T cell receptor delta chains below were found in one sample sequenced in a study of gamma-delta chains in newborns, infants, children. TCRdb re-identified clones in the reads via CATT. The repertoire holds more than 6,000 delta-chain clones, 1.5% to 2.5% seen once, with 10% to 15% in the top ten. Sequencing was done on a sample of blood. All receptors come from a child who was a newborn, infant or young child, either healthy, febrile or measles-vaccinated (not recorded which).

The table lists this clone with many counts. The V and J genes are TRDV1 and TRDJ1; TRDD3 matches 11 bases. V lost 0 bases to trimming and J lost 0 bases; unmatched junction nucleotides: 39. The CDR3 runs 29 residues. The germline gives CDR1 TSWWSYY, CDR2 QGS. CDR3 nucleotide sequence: TGTGCTCTTGGGGAACTGAGGCCTACCAGTTCACATTACGACCTTCTACTGGGGGATATGGGTAGGTACACCGATAAACTCATCTTT. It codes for CALGELRPTSSHYDLLLGDMGRYTDKLIF.

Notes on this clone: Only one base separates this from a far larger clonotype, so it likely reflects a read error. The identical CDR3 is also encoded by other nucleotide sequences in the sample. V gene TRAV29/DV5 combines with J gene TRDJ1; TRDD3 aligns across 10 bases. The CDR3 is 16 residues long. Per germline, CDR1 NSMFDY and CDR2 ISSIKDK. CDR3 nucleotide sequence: TGTGCCGCAAGCGCGATCGGGGGATACGCTCTCGATAAACTCATCTTT. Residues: CAASAIGGYALDKLIF.

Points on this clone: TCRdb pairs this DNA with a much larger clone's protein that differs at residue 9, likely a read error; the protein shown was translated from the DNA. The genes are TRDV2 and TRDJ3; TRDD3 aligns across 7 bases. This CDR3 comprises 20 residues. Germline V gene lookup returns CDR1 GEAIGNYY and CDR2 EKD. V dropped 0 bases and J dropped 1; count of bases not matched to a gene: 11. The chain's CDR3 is CACDTVLGYTPSWDTRQMFF. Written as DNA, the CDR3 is TGTGCCTGTGACACCGTACTGGGGTATACGCCGTCCTGGGACACCCGACAGATGTTTTTC.

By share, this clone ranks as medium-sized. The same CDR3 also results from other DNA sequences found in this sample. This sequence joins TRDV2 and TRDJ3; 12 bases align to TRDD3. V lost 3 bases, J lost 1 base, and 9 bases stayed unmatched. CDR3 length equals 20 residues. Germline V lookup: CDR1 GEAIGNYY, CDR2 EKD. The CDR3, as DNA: TGTGCCTGTGACTACTGGGGGATACAAGAGGGATCCTGGGACACCCGACAGATGTTTTTC. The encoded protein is CACDYWGIQEGSWDTRQMFF.

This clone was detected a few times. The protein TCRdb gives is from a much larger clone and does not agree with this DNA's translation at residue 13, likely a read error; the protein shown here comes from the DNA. CDR3 region: CACDGTGGYASSRDTRQMFF. CDR3 DNA sequence: TGTGCCTGTGACGGTACTGGGGGATACGCAAGCTCCCGGGACACCCGACAGATGTTTTTC. The V gene is TRDV2, the J gene TRDJ3; TRDD3 aligns across 13 bases. This CDR3 is built from 20 residues. CDR1 is GEAIGNYY and CDR2 is EKD in the germline V gene.

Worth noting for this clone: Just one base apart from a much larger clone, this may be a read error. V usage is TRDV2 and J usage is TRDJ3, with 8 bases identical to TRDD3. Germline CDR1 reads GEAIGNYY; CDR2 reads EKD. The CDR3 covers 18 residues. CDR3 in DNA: TGTGCCTGTGACACCGGGGGATATAGGTCCTGGGACACCCGACAGGTGTTTTTC. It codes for CACDTGGYRSWDTRQVFF.

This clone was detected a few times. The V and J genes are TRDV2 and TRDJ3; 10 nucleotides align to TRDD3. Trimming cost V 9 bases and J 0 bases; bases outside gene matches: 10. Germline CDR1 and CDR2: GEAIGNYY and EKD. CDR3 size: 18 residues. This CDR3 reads CARDTGGFSSWDTRQMFF. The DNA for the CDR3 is TGTGCCCGCGACACTGGGGGATTCAGCTCCTGGGACACCCGACAGATGTTTTTC.

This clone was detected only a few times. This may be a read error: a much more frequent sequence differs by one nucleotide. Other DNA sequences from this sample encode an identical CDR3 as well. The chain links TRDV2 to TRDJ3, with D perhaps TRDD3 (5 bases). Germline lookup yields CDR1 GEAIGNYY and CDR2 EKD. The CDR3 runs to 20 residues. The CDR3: CACDTWTTGTSSWDTRQMFF. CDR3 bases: TGTGCCTGTGACACGTGGACAACGGGAACGAGCTCCTGGGACACCCGCCAGATGTTTTTC.

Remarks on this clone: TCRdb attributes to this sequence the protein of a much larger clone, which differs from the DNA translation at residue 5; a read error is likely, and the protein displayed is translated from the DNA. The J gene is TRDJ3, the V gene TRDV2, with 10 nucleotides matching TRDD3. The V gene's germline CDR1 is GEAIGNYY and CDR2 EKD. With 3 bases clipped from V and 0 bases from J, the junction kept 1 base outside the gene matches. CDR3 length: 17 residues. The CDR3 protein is CACDAGGYSWDTRQMFF. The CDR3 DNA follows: TGTGCCTGTGACGCTGGGGGATACTCCTGGGACACCCGACAGATGTTTTTC.

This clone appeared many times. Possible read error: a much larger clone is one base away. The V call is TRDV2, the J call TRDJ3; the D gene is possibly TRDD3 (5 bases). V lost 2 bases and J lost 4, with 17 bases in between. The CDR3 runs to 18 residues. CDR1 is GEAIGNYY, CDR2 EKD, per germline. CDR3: CACDRIPLEMWDTRQMFF. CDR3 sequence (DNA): TGTGCCTGTGACAGGATCCCACTGGAGATGTGGGACACCCGACAGATGTTTTTC.

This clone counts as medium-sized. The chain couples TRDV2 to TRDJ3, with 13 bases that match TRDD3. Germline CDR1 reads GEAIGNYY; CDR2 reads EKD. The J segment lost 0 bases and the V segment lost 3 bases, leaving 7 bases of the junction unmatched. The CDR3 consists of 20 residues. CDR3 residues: CACDGTGGYASSWDTRQMFF. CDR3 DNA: TGTGCCTGTGACGGTACTGGGGGATACGCAAGCTCCTGGGACACCCGACAGATGTTTTTC.

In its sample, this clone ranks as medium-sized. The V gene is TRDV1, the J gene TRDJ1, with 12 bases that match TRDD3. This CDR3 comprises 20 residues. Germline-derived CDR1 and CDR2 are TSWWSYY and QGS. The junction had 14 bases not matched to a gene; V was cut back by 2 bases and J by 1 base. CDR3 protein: CALGEVVGLGDTRGTDKLIF. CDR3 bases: TGTGCTCTTGGGGAAGTTGTGGGACTGGGGGATACCAGGGGCACCGATAAACTCATCTTT.

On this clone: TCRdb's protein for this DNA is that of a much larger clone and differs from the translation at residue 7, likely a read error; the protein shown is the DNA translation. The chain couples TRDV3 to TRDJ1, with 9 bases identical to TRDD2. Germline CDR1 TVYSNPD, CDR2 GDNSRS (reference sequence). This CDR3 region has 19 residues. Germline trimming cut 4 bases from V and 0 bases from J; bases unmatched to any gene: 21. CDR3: CASPSYGARGALYTDKLIF. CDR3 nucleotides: TGTGCCTCACCTTCCTACGGAGCCCGGGGGGCCCTTTACACCGATAAACTCATCTTT.

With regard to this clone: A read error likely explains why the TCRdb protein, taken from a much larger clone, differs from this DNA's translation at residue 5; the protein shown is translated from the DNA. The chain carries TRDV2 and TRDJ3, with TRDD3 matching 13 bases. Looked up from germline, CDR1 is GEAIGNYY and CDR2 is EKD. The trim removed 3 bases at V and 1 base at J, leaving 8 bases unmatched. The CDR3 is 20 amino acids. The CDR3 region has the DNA TGTGCCTGTGACGCCGTAATACTGGGGGATACGTCCTGGGACACCCGACAGATGTTTTTC. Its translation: CACDAVILGDTSWDTRQMFF.

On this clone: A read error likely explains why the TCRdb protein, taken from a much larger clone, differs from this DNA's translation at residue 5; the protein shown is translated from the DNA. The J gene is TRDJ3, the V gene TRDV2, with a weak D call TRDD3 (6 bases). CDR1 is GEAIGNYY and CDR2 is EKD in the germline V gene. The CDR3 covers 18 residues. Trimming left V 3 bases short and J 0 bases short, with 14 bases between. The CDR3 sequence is CACDAWGLSSWDTRQMFF. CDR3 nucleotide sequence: TGTGCCTGTGACGCCTGGGGACTCAGCTCCTGGGACACCCGACAGATGTTTTTC.

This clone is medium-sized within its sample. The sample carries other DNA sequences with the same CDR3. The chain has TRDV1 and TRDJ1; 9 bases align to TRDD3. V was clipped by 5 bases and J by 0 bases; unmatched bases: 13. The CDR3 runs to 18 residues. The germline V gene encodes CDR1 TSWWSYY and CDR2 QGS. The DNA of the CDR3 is TGTGCTCTTGGGCCCAAGGTAATTCCTGGGGGATACACCGATAAACTCATCTTT. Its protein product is CALGPKVIPGGYTDKLIF.

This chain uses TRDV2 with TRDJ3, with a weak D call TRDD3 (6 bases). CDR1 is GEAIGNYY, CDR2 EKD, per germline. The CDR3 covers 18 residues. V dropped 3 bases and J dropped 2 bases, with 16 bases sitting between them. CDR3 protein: CACDSTGRHTWDTRQMFF. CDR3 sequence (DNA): TGTGCCTGTGACTCTACTGGGAGACACACCTGGGACACCCGACAGATGTTTTTC.

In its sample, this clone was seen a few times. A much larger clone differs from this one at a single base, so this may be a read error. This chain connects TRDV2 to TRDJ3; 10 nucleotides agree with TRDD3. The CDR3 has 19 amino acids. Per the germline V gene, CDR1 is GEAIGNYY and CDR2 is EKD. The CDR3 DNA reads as TGTGCCCGTGACACTGCGTACTGGGGGATCTCCTGGGACACCCGACAGATGTTTTTC. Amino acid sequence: CARDTAYWGISWDTRQMFF.

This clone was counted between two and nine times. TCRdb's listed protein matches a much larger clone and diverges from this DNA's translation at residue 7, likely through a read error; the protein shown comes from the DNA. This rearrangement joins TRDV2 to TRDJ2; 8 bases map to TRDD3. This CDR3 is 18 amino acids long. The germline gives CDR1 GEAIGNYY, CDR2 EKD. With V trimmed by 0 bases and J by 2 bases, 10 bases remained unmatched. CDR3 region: CACDTVRGDNKLTAQLFF. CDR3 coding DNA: TGTGCCTGTGACACCGTACGGGGGGATAATAAATTGACAGCACAACTCTTCTTT.

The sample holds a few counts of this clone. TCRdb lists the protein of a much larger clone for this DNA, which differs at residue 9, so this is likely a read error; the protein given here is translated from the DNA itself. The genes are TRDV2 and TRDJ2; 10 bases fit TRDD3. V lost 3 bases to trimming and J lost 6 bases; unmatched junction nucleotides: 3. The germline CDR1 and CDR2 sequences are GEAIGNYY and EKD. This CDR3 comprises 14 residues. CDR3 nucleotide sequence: TGTGCCTGTGACTCACTGGGGGATGCAGCACAACTCTTCTTT. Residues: CACDSLGDAAQLFF.

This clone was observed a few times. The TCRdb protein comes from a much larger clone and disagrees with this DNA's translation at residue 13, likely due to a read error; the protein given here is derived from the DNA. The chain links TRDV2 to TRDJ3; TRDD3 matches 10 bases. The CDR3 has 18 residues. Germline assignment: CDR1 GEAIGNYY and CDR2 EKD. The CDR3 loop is CACDTGGYASWDIRQMFF. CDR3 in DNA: TGTGCCTGTGACACCGGGGGATACGCCTCCTGGGACATCCGACAGATGTTTTTC.

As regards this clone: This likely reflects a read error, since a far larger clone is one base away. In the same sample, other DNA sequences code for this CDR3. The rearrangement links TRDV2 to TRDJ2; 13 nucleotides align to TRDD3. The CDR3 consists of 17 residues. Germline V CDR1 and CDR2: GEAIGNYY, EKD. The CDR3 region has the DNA TGTGCCTGCGACATACTGGGGGATACGGGTTTGACAGCACAACTCTTCTTT. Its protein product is CACDILGDTGLTAQLFF.

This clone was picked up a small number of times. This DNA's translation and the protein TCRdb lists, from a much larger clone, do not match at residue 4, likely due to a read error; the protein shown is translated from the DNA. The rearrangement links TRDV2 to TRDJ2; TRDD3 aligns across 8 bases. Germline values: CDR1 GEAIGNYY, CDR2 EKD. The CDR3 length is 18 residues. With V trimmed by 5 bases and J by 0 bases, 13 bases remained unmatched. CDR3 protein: CACGSVLGDPALTAQLFF. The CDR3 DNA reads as TGTGCCTGTGGCTCCGTTTTGGGGGATCCCGCTTTGACAGCACAACTCTTCTTT.

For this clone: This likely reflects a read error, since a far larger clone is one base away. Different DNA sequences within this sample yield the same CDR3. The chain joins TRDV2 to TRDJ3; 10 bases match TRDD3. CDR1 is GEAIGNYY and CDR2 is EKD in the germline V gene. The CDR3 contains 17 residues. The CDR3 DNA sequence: TGTGCCTGTGCCGAACTGGGGGATTCCTGGGACACCCGGCAGATGTTTTTC. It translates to CACAELGDSWDTRQMFF.

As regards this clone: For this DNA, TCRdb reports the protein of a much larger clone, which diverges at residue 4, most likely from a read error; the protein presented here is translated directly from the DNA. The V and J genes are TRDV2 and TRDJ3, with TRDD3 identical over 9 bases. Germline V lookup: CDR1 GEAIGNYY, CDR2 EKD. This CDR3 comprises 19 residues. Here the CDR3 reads CACGTLWGISSWDTRQMFF. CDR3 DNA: TGTGCCTGTGGCACCCTCTGGGGGATCAGCTCCTGGGACACCCGACAGATGTTTTTC.

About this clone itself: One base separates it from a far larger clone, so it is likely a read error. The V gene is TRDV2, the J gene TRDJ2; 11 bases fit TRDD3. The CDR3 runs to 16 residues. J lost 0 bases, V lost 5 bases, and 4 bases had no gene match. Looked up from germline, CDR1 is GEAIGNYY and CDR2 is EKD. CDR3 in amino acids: CACGILGDTLTAQLFF. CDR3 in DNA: TGTGCCTGTGGCATACTGGGGGATACTTTGACAGCACAACTCTTCTTT.

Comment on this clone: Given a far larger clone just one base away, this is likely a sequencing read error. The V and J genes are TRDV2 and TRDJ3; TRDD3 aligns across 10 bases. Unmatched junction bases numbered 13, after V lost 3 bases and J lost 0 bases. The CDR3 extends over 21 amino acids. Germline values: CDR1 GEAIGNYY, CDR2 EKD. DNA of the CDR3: TGTGCCTGTGACCCAATACCGGGGGATACGCTAGGCTCCTGGGACACCCGACAGATGTTTTTC. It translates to CACDPIPGDTLGSWDTRQMFF.

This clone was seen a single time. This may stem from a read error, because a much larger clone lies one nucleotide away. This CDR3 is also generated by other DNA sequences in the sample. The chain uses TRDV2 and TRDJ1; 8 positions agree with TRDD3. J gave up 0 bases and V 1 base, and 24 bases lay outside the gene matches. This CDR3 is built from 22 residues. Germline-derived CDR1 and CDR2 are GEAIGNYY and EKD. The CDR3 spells CACDTILSKDAVLGAYTDKLIF. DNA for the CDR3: TGTGCCTGTGACACTATTTTATCCAAGGACGCTGTACTGGGGGCTTACACCGATAAACTCATCTTT.

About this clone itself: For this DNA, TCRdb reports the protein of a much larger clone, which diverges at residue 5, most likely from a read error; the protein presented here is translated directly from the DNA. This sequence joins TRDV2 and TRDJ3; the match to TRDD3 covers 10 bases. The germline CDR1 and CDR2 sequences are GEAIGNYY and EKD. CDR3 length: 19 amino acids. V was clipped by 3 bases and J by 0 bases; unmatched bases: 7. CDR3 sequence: CACDAWGIGRSWDTRQMFF. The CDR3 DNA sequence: TGTGCCTGTGACGCCTGGGGGATAGGACGCTCCTGGGACACCCGACAGATGTTTTTC.

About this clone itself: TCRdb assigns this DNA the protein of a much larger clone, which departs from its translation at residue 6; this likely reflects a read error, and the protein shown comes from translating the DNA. CDR3 sequence: CACDTAGDTAQLFF. The CDR3 region has the DNA TGTGCCTGTGACACCGCGGGGGATACAGCACAACTCTTCTTT. This chain connects TRDV2 to TRDJ2; 7 nucleotides line up with TRDD3. The CDR3 is 14 residues long. The V gene end was trimmed by 0 bases and the J gene end by 5 bases; junction bases not matched to a gene: 2. The germline gives CDR1 GEAIGNYY, CDR2 EKD.